This entry lists 25 T cell receptor beta chains sequenced from one sample in a study of identical twins. TCRdb recomputed calls from the 5' RACE reads with MiXCR, one row per CDR3 protein. The table shows some 1,700,000 distinct CDR3 sequences, with 25% to 35% occurring only once. The sequenced sample was cord blood. All receptors come from a newborn girl in good health.

CDR3 amino acids: CASNANSGSVLSSYEQYF. CDR3 coding DNA: TGTGCCAGCAACGCGAATAGCGGGAGTGTTTTGAGCTCCTACGAGCAGTACTTC. The chain links TRBV6-2 or TRBV6-3 to TRBJ2-7; 9 nucleotides agree with TRBD2. CDR1 MNHEY and CDR2 SVGEGT come from the germline V gene. Trimming cost V 7 bases and J 0 bases; bases outside gene matches: 16. The CDR3 has 18 amino acids.

Regarding this clonotype: This may come from a read error, since a much larger clone is one base off. V is TRBV4-2 and J is TRBJ2-1; D is ambiguous. This CDR3 has 14 residues. Trimming removed 0 bases at V and 13 bases at J, with 16 bases between. Germline V gene lookup returns CDR1 LGHNA and CDR2 YNFKEQ. CDR3 sequence reads: CASSQEPVGMTQFF. As DNA, the CDR3 is TGTGCCAGCAGCCAAGAACCGGTGGGGATGACCCAGTTCTTC.

In its sample, this clonotype was seen many times. A junction end diverges from the germline sequence, so it may reflect a read error. The chain couples TRBV5-1 to TRBJ2-1; D is uncertain. This CDR3 is built from 13 residues. The V gene's germline CDR1 is SGHRS and CDR2 YFSETQ. CDR3 in DNA: TGTGCCAGCAGTTTATTTGGCTACAATGAGCAGTTCTTC. The encoded protein is CASSLFGYNEQFF.

J is TRBJ2-3 and V is TRBV9; D is ambiguous. Germline loops: CDR1 SGDLS, CDR2 YYNGEE. Trimming took off 0 bases at V and 2 bases at J, with 7 bases between the two ends. The CDR3 covers 14 residues. The DNA for the CDR3 is TGTGCCAGCAGCGTAGGCTACTTCACAGATACGCAGTATTTT. This translates into CASSVGYFTDTQYF.

The CDR3 DNA sequence: TGTGCCAGCAGTCCCCTTTGGGCAGGGAAGTTTGGCAATCAGCCCCAGCATTTT. This encodes CASSPLWAGKFGNQPQHF. The chain has TRBV27 and TRBJ1-5; D perhaps matches TRBD1 (5 bases). In germline, CDR1 is MNHEY, CDR2 SMNVEV (reference sequence). The CDR3 is 18 residues long. Trimming took 5 bases from V and 2 from J, leaving 22 bases between them.

The chain links TRBV5-1 to TRBJ2-1; a possible D gene is TRBD2 (5 bases). The CDR3 runs to 15 residues. Germline CDR1 reads SGHRS; CDR2 reads YFSETQ. Trimming pared 0 bases from V and 13 bases from J, leaving 20 bases between. CDR3 nucleotides: TGCGCCAGCAGCTTGGGTCTAGCATGGCAAGAGACCCAGTTCTTC. Amino acid sequence: CASSLGLAWQETQFF.

The chain employs TRBV11-2 and TRBJ2-4; D uncertain. Trimming removed 4 bases at V and 13 bases at J, with 23 bases between. The germline CDR1 and CDR2 sequences are SGHAT and FQNNGV. The CDR3 extends over 15 amino acids. Here the CDR3 DNA reads TGTGCCAGCAGCTCTTCCAGACTCACTTACAATGAGCAGTACTTC. It translates to CASSSSRLTYNEQYF.

This chain joins TRBV5-1 and TRBJ2-5, with D perhaps TRBD2 (6 bases). Germline-derived CDR1 and CDR2 are SGHRS and YFSETQ. The CDR3 totals 16 residues. V was trimmed by 3 bases and J by 2 bases, leaving 17 bases between them. CDR3 DNA: TGCGCCAGCAGCTCACCCCAACTAGGACTACAAGAGACCCAGTACTTC. It is translated as CASSSPQLGLQETQYF.

Details on this clonotype: Just one base apart from a much larger clone, this may be a read error. The chain uses TRBV7-2 and TRBJ2-3; D is undetermined. The CDR3 is made up of 15 amino acids. V shed 4 bases and J shed 0 bases, with 11 bases lying between them. The germline gives CDR1 SGHTA, CDR2 FQGNSA. The CDR3 protein is CASSSSRPSTDTQYF. The CDR3 DNA follows: TGTGCCAGCAGCTCAAGTCGCCCTAGCACAGATACGCAGTATTTT.

This clonotype has only a few counts. This rearrangement joins TRBV18 to TRBJ1-2; D may be TRBD1 (5 bases). Germline V lookup: CDR1 KGHSH, CDR2 LQKENI. The CDR3 is made up of 15 amino acids. V was shortened by 3 bases and J by 8 bases, with 19 bases between the two germline ends. For the CDR3, the DNA is TGTGCCAGCTCACCTATCGACAGCCCTTTTTGGGGCTACACCTTC. This encodes CASSPIDSPFWGYTF. Variable domain in full (rest from reference TRBV18 and TRBJ1-2): NAGVMQNPRHLVRRRGQEARLRCSPMKGHSHVYWYRQLPEEGLKFMVYLQKENIIDESGMPKERFSAEFPKEGPSILRIQQVVRGDSAAYFCASSPIDSPFWGYTFGSGTRLTVV.

This chain connects TRBV7-2 to TRBJ2-1, with 9 bases aligning to TRBD2. This CDR3 is 16 amino acids long. The V gene's germline CDR1 is SGHTA and CDR2 FQGNSA. Trimming cost V 3 bases and J 0 bases; bases outside gene matches: 3. Written as DNA, the CDR3 is TGTGCCAGCAGCTTTGGCGGGGGGGTCTCCTACAATGAGCAGTTCTTC. As protein: CASSFGGGVSYNEQFF.

The CDR3 DNA follows: TGCAGCGGCTACTGGTATAACACAGATACGCAGTATTTT. It encodes CSGYWYNTDTQYF. The V gene is TRBV29-1, the J gene TRBJ2-3; unclear D gene. CDR1 is SQVTM and CDR2 is ANQGSEA in the germline V gene. The CDR3 spans 13 residues. The germline V and J ends were trimmed by 7 bases and 2 bases, with 13 bases remaining between them.

Only a few counts were recorded for this clonotype. The chain combines TRBV29-1 with TRBJ2-7, with a weak D call TRBD1 (6 bases). V lost 0 bases to trimming and J lost 1 base, with 13 bases between them. Germline values: CDR1 SQVTM, CDR2 ANQGSEA. This CDR3 contains 15 residues. CDR3 sequence: CSVEDPGGRSYEQYF. The CDR3 DNA reads as TGCAGCGTTGAAGATCCTGGGGGCAGGTCCTACGAGCAGTACTTC.

As concerns this clonotype: The junction shows a germline mismatch at one end, possibly a read error. V gene TRBV5-6 combines with J gene TRBJ2-6; D might be TRBD1 or TRBD2, each matching 5 bases. The germline V gene has CDR1 SGHDT and CDR2 YYEEEE. CDR3 length equals 16 residues. CDR3 coding DNA: TGTGCCGGCAGCTTGAGAGGGGTACCTGGGGCCAACGTCCTGACTTTC. Translated, it gives CAGSLRGVPGANVLTF.

For this clonotype: A much larger clone differs from this one at a single base, so this may be a read error. The chain uses TRBV27 and TRBJ2-5; a weak D match, TRBD2 (6 bases). The CDR3 runs to 14 residues. The germline CDR1 and CDR2 sequences are MNHEY and SMNVEV (reference sequence). The CDR3 DNA follows: TGTGCCAGCAGTTTCGCGGGGTCCCAAGAGACCCCGTACTTC. It codes for CASSFAGSQETPYF.

This clonotype showed up just a few times. The gene calls are TRBV14 and TRBJ2-3; D gene ambiguous. This CDR3 spans 12 amino acids. In germline, CDR1 is SGHDN, CDR2 FVKESK. V gave up 1 base and J gave up 9 bases, with 8 bases separating them. The CDR3 region has the DNA TGTGCCAGCAGCCAAGCGACATCAACGCAGTATTTT. Protein product: CASSQATSTQYF.

The J gene is TRBJ2-3, the V gene TRBV5-1; TRBD2 matches at 9 bases. V lost 0 bases, J lost 3 bases, and 5 bases stayed unmatched. This CDR3 has 16 amino acids. The germline CDR1 and CDR2 sequences are SGHRS and YFSETQ. The CDR3 protein is CASSLANGLATDTQYF. CDR3 sequence (DNA): TGCGCCAGCAGCTTGGCCAACGGACTAGCGACAGATACGCAGTATTTT.

This clonotype was found a few times. This rearrangement joins TRBV27 to TRBJ1-2; D is unclear. This CDR3 contains 13 residues. Trimming pared 5 bases from V and 4 bases from J, leaving 11 bases between. Germline lookup yields CDR1 MNHEY and CDR2 SMNVEV (reference sequence). The CDR3 is CASSTRHLYGYTF. The CDR3 DNA sequence: TGTGCCAGCAGTACCAGGCACCTCTATGGCTACACCTTC.

V and J are TRBV12-3 or TRBV12-4 and TRBJ2-5, with 9 bases matching TRBD1. This CDR3 contains 15 residues. Trimming at V came to 8 bases and at J to 4 bases, leaving 11 bases not matched to a gene. DNA of the CDR3: TGTGCCAGCCGGAAGTCCGGGACAGGGCTAGAGACCCAGTACTTC. It translates to CASRKSGTGLETQYF.

This clonotype was recorded a few times. The chain has TRBV24-1 and TRBJ1-1, with unresolved D. V shed 9 bases and J shed 1 base, with 8 bases lying between them. Germline CDR1 is KGHDR and CDR2 is SFDVKD. This CDR3 is 12 amino acids long. The DNA for the CDR3 is TGTGCCACCCCCGACGGGAACACTGAAGCTTTCTTT. Its translation is CATPDGNTEAFF.

The chain employs TRBV20-1 and TRBJ2-3, with D tentatively TRBD1 (5 bases). The V gene lost 4 bases and the J gene lost 3 bases, with 14 bases spanning the gap. This CDR3 comprises 14 residues. Germline CDR1 and CDR2: DFQATT and SNEGSKA (reference sequence). This CDR3 is CSATPSKGTDTQYF. CDR3 bases: TGCAGTGCTACGCCTAGTAAGGGGACAGATACGCAGTATTTT.

The sample holds a few counts of this clonotype. The V and J genes are TRBV5-1 and TRBJ1-4; 10 positions match TRBD1. In germline, CDR1 is SGHRS, CDR2 YFSETQ. CDR3 length: 14 residues. V lost 5 bases and J lost 5; bases outside the gene matches: 3. The CDR3 nucleotides read TGCGCCAGCAGACGGGACAGGGGAAATGAAAAACTGTTTTTT. Translated, it gives CASRRDRGNEKLFF.

This clonotype is a singleton in its sample. V and J are TRBV28 and TRBJ2-1, with 7 bases matching TRBD2. Germline V gene sequence: CDR1 MDHEN, CDR2 SYDVKM. This CDR3 contains 16 residues. The trim removed 5 bases at V and 8 bases at J, leaving 15 bases unmatched. DNA for the CDR3: TGTGCCAGCAGTCAAGCGACTAGCTCGAGGTACGATGAGCAGTTCTTC. It yields the protein CASSQATSSRYDEQFF.

The CDR3, as DNA: TGTGCCAGCAGCTTAGAGAGGAAGGGAAGAGCTAGTGGCTACACCTTC. Encoded protein: CASSLERKGRASGYTF. This chain links TRBV11-2 with TRBJ1-2; no definite D call. This CDR3 is 16 amino acids long. CDR1 and CDR2 from the germline V gene are SGHAT and FQNNGV. Trimming took off 0 bases at V and 7 bases at J, with 18 bases between the two ends.

This clonotype showed up just a few times. The V call is TRBV12-3 or TRBV12-4, the J call TRBJ2-3; no firm D call. This CDR3 spans 13 amino acids. V lost 3 bases, J lost 4 bases, and 8 bases lay in between. CDR3 sequence: CASSLIEADTQYF. The CDR3 nucleotides read TGTGCCAGCAGTTTGATAGAAGCAGATACGCAGTATTTT.